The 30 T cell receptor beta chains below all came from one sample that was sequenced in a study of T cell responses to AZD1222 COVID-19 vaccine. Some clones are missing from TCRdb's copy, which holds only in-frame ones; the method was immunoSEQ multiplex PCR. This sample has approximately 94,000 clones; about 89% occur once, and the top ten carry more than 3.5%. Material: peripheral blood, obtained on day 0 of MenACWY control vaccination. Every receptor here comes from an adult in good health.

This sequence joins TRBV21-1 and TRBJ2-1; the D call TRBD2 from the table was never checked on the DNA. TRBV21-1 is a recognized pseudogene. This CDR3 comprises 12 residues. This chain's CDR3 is CAAGLDYNEQFF. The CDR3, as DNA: TGTGCCGCGGGACTAGATTACAATGAGCAGTTCTTC.

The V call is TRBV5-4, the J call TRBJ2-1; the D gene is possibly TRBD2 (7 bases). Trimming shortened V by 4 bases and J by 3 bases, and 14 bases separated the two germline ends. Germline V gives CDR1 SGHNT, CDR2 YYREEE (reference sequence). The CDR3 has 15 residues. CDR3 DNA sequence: TGTGCCAGCAGCCCAGAGGGGGGGGGCTACAATGAGCAGTTCTTC. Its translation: CASSPEGGGYNEQFF.

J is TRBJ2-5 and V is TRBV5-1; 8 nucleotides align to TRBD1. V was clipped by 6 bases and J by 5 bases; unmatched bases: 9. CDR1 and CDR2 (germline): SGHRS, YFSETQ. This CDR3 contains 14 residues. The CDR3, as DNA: TGCGCCAGCACCTCCCAGGGGGCAGGGGAGACCCAGTACTTC. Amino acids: CASTSQGAGETQYF.

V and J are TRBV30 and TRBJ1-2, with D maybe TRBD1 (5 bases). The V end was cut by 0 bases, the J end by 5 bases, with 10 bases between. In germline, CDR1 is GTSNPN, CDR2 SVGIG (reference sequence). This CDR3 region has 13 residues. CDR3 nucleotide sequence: TGTGCCTGGAGTGTGGAAGGACATTATGGCTACACCTTC. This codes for CAWSVEGHYGYTF.

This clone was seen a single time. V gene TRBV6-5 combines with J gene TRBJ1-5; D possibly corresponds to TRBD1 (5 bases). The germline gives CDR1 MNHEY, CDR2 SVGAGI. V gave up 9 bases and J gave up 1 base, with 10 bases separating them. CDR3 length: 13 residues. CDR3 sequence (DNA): TGTGCCAGTATCCGGGACAGCAATCAGCCCCAGCATTTT. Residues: CASIRDSNQPQHF.

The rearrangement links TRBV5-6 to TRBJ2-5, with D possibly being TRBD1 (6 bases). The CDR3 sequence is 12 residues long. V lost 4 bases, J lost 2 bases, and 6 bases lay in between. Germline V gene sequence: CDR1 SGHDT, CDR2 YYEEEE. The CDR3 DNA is TGTGCCAGCAGCAGGGGGCAAGAGACCCAGTACTTC. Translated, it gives CASSRGQETQYF.

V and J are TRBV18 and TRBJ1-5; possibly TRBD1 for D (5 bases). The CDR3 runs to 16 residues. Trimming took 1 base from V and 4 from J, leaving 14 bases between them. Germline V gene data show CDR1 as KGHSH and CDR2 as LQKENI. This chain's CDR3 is CASSPRGLGQNQPQHF. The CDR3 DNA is TGTGCCAGCTCACCACGGGGCTTGGGGCAGAATCAGCCCCAGCATTTT.

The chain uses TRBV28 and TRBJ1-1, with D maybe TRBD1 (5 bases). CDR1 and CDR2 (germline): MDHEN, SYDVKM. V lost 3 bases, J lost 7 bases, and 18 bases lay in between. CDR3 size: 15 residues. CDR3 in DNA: TGTGCCAGCAGTTTCGAGTCCCCCCGGGACGGTGAAGCTTTCTTT. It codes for CASSFESPRDGEAFF.

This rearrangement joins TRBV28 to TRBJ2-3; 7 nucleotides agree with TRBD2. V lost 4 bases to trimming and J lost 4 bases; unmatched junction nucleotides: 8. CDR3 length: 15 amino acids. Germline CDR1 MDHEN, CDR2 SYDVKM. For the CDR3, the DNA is TGTGCCAGCAGTTGGGGGGAGGGGATCGCAGATACGCAGTATTTT. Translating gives CASSWGEGIADTQYF.

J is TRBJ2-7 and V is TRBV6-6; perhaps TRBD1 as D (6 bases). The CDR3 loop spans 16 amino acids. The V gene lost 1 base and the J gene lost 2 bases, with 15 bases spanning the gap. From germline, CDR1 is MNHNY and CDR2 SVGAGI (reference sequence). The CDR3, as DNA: TGTGCCAGCAGTTACTACGTGGTTACAGGGCCCTACGAGCAGTACTTC. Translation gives CASSYYVVTGPYEQYF.

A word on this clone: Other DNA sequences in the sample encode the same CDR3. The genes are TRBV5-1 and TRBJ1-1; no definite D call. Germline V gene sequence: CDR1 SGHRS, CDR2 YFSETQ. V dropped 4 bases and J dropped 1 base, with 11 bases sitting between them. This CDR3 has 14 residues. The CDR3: CASSLLRPNTEAFF. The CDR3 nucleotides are TGCGCCAGCAGCCTCCTTCGACCGAACACTGAAGCTTTCTTT.

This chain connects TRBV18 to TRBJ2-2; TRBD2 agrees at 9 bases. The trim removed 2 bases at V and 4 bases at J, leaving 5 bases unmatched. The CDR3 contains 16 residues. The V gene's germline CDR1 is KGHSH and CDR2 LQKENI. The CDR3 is CASSPSEAGGTGELFF. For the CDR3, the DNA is TGTGCCAGCTCACCATCGGAAGCGGGGGGCACCGGGGAGCTGTTTTTT.

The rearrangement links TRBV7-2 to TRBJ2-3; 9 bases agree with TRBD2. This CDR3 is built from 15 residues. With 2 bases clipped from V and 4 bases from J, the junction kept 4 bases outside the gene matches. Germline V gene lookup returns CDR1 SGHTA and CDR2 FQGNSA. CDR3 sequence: CASSLNLAGADTQYF. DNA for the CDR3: TGTGCCAGCAGCTTAAATTTAGCGGGGGCAGATACGCAGTATTTT.

The chain's CDR3 is CASSFEGEQFF. In DNA, the CDR3 is TGTGCCAGCAGCTTTGAAGGGGAGCAGTTCTTC. The chain employs TRBV7-8 and TRBJ2-1; D not resolved. This CDR3 comprises 11 residues. Germline CDR1 is SGHVS and CDR2 is FQNEAQ. Trimming took 3 bases from V and 10 from J, leaving 7 bases between them.

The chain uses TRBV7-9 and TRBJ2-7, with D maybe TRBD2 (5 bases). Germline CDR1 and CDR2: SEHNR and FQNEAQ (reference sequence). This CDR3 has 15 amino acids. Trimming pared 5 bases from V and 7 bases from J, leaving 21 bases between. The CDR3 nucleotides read TGTGCCAGCAGCCCTATGACCGGAGGTGTAGGGGAGCAGTACTTC. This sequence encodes CASSPMTGGVGEQYF. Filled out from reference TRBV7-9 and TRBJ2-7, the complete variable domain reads DTGVSQNPRHKITKRGQNVTFRCDPISEHNRLYWYRQTLGQGPEFLTYFQNEAQLEKSRLLSDRFSAERPKGSFSTLEIQRTEQGDSAMYLCASSPMTGGVGEQYFGPGTRLTVT.

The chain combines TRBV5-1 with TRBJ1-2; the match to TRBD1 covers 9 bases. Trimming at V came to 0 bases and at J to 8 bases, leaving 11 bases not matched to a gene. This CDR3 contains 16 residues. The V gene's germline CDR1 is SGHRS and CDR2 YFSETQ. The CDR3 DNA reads TGCGCCAGCAGCTTGGCCGGTACAGGGGGCGCAGAAGGCTACACCTTC. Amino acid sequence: CASSLAGTGGAEGYTF.

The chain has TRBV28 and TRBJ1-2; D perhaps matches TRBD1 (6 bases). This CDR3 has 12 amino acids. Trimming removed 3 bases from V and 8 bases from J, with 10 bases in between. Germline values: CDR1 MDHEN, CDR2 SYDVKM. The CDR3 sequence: CASSLGGRGYTF. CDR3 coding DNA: TGTGCCAGCAGTTTGGGGGGCCGGGGCTACACCTTC.

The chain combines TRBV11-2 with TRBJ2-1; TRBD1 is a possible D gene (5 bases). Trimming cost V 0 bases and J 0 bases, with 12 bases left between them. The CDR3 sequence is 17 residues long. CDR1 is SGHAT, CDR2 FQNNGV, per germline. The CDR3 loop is CASSLDSGQGSYNEQFF. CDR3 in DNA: TGTGCCAGCAGCTTAGATTCCGGGCAGGGCTCCTACAATGAGCAGTTCTTC.

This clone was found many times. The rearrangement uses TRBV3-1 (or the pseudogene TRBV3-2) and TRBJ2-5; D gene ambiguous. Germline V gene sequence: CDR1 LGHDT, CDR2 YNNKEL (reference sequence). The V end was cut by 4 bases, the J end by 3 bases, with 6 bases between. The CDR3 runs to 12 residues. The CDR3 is CASSRAEETQYF. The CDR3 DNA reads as TGTGCCAGCAGCCGGGCAGAAGAGACCCAGTACTTC.

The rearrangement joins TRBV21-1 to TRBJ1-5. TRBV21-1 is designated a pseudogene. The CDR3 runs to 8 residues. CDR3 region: CAGPPQHF. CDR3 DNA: TGTGCAGGACCACCCCAGCATTTT.

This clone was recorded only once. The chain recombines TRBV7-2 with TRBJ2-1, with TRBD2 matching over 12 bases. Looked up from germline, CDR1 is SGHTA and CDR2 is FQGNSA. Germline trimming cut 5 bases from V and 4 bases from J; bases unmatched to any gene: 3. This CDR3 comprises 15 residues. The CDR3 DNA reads TGTGCCAGCAGCCCTAGCGGGAGGGCTTACAATGAGCAGTTCTTC. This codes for CASSPSGRAYNEQFF.

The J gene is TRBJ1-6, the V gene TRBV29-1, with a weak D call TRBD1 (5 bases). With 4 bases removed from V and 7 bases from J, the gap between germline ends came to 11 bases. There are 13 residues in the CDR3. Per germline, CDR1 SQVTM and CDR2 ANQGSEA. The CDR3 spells CSVAQGDNSPLHF. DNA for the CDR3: TGCAGCGTTGCGCAGGGCGACAATTCACCCCTCCACTTT.

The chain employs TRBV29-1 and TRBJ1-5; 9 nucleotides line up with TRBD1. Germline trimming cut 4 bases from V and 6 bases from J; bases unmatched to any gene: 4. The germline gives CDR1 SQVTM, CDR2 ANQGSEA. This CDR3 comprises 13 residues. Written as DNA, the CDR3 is TGCAGCGTTGGGGACAGGGCGGGTCAGCCCCAGCATTTT. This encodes CSVGDRAGQPQHF.

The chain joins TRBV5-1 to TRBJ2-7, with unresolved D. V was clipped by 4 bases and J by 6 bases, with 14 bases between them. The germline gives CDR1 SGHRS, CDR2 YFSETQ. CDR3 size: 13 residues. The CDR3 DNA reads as TGCGCCAGCAGCCCCCTTTCCGTGCGCGAGCAGTACTTC. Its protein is CASSPLSVREQYF.

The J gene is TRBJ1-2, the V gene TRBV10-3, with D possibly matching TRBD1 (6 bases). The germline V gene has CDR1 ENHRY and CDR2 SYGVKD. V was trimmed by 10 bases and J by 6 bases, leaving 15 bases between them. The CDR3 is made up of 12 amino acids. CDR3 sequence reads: CATRGDKDGYTF. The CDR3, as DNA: TGTGCCACAAGGGGGGATAAGGATGGCTACACCTTC.

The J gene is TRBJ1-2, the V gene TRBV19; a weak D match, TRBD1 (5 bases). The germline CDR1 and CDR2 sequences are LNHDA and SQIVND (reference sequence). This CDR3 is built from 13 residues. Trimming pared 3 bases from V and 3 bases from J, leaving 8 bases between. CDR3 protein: CASSIDSHYGYTF. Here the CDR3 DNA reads TGTGCCAGTAGTATCGACAGCCACTATGGCTACACCTTC.

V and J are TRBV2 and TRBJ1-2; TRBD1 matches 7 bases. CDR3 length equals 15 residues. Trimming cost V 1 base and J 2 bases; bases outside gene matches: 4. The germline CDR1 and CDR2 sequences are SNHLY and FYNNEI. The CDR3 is CASSEDGQENYGYTF. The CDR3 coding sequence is TGTGCCAGCAGTGAAGATGGACAGGAAAACTATGGCTACACCTTC. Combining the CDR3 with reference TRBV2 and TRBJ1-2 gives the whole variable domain EPEVTQTPSHQVTQMGQEVILRCVPISNHLYFYWYRQILGQKVEFLVSFYNNEISEKSEIFDDQFSVERPDGSNFTLKIRSTKLEDSAMYFCASSEDGQENYGYTFGSGTRLTVV.

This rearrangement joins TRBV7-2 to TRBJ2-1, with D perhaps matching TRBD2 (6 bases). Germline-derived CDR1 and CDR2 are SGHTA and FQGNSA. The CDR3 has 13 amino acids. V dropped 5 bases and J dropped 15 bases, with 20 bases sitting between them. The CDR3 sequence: CASSTRLVSNPFF. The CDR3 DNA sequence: TGTGCCAGCAGCACCCGACTAGTCTCGAATCCGTTCTTC.

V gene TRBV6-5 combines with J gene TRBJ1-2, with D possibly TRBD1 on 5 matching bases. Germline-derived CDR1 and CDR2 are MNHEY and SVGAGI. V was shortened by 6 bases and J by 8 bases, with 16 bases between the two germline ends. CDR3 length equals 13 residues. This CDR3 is CASRLRDARGYTF. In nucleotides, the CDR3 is TGTGCCAGCAGGCTCCGGGACGCCAGGGGCTACACCTTC.

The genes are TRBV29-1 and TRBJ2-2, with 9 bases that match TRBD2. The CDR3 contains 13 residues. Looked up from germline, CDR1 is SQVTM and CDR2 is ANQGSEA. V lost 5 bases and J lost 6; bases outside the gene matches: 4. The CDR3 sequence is CSVWREGSGELFF. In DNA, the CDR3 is TGCAGCGTTTGGCGGGAGGGGTCCGGGGAGCTGTTTTTT.